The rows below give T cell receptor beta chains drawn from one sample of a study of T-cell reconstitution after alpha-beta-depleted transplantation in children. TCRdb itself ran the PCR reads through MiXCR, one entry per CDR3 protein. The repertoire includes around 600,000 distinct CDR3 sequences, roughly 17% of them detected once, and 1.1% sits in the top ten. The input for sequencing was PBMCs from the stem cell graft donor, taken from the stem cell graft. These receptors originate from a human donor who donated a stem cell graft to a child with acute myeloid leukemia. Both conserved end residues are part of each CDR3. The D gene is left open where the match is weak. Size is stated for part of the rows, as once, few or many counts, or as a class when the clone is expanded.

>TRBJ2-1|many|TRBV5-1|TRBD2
TGCGCCAGCAGCTTGGCCTGGGCGGGGGACGAGCAGTTCTTC
CASSLAWAGDEQFF
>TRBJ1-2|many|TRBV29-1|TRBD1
TGCAGCGTAGTGACAGGGAATGGCTACACCTTC
CSVVTGNGYTF
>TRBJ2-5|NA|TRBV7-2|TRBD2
TGTGCCAGCAGCATAGGACTAGCGGCGGGGGAGGAGACCCAGTACTTC
CASSIGLAAGEETQYF
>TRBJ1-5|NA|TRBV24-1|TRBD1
TGTGCCACCAGTGATCGACGGACAGGGATCAATCAGCCCCAGCATTTT
CATSDRRTGINQPQHF
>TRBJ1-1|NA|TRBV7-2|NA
TGTGCCAGCAGCAACACACGGACTGAAGCTTTCTTT
CASSNTRTEAFF
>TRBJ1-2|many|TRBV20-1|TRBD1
TGCAGTGCTAGCCCGGGACAGGGGGGTGGCTACACCTTC
CSASPGQGGGYTF
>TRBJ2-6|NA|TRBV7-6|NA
TGTGCCAGCAGCTTATATTTAGGGGGCTCTGGGGCCAACGTCCTGACTTTC
CASSLYLGGSGANVLTF
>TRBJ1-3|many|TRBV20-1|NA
TGCAGTGCTAGGCAACTCTCTGGAAACACCATATATTTT
CSARQLSGNTIYF
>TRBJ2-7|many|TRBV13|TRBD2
TGTGCCAGCAGCGCTCGGACTAGCAGCTACGAGCAGTACTTC
CASSARTSSYEQYF
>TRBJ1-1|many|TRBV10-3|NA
TGTGCCATCAGTGAGAGGGCCAGGGATGAAGCTTTCTTT
CAISERARDEAFF